This entry lists 19 T cell receptor beta chains sequenced from one sample in a study of OX40 agonist ivuxolimab in advanced cancers. Using immunoSEQ multiplex PCR, the repertoire was profiled, and TCRdb retains in-frame clones only, with some absent. The sample holds tens of thousands of clones, nearly 90% seen once. Sequenced material: CD4+ or CD8+ T cells sorted from blood, taken in a trial of the OX40 agonist ivuxolimab. The receptors shown here come from an adult with an advanced solid tumor such as melanoma, head and neck, liver or kidney cancer.

Regarding this clone: Other DNA sequences in this sample translate to the same CDR3. The V and J genes are TRBV7-6 and TRBJ1-1; D not certain. The length of the CDR3 is 13 residues. Per germline, CDR1 SGHVS and CDR2 FNYEAQ. Trimming took 5 bases from V and 0 from J, leaving 7 bases between them. CDR3 region: CASSLQLNTEAFF. DNA of the CDR3: TGTGCCAGCAGCCTACAGTTGAACACTGAAGCTTTCTTT.

The rearrangement joins TRBV19 to TRBJ2-7; a possible D gene is TRBD2 (6 bases). Trimming removed 4 bases from V and 3 bases from J, with 13 bases in between. Germline CDR1 LNHDA, CDR2 SQIVND (reference sequence). The CDR3 has 14 amino acids. In DNA form, the CDR3 reads TGTGCCAGTAGTAGCGGGACTTCTGACTACGAGCAGTACTTC. Translated, it gives CASSSGTSDYEQYF.

V is TRBV5-4 and J is TRBJ2-1; D might be TRBD1 or TRBD2, each matching 5 bases. There are 15 residues in the CDR3. V was clipped by 4 bases and J by 6 bases, with 17 bases between them. Per the germline V gene, CDR1 is SGHNT and CDR2 is YYREEE (reference sequence). CDR3 protein: CASSHRGEGGNEQFF. CDR3 in DNA: TGTGCCAGCAGCCACAGAGGGGAAGGTGGCAATGAGCAGTTCTTC.

This rearrangement joins TRBV5-8 to TRBJ1-1; 10 bases match TRBD1. Looked up from germline, CDR1 is SGHTS and CDR2 is YDEGEE. The CDR3 has 15 amino acids. The V gene end was trimmed by 2 bases and the J gene end by 5 bases; junction bases not matched to a gene: 6. The CDR3 DNA follows: TGTGCCAGCAGCTTAGGGACAGGGGTAGATACTGAAGCTTTCTTT. Encoded protein: CASSLGTGVDTEAFF.

CDR3 amino acids: CASSEVPAGGRSYEQYF. The CDR3 nucleotides read TGTGCCAGCAGTGAAGTCCCAGCGGGGGGTCGCTCCTACGAGCAGTACTTC. This chain uses TRBV2 with TRBJ2-7; 9 bases agree with TRBD2. CDR1 is SNHLY and CDR2 is FYNNEI in the germline V gene. Unmatched junction bases numbered 7, after V lost 1 base and J lost 0 bases. The CDR3 has 17 residues.

V gene TRBV5-6 combines with J gene TRBJ2-3; 12 bases align to TRBD2. The germline V gene has CDR1 SGHDT and CDR2 YYEEEE. The CDR3 length is 16 residues. The V gene end was trimmed by 4 bases and the J gene end by 1 base; junction bases not matched to a gene: 4. Here the CDR3 reads CASSILAGGRTDTQYF. Here the CDR3 DNA reads TGTGCCAGCAGCATACTAGCGGGGGGCCGCACAGATACGCAGTATTTT.

The chain is built from TRBV10-2 and TRBJ2-1, with TRBD2 identical over 10 bases. CDR3 length: 14 amino acids. Looked up from germline, CDR1 is WSHSY and CDR2 is SAAADI. The V gene end was trimmed by 4 bases and the J gene end by 7 bases; junction bases not matched to a gene: 4. CDR3 DNA sequence: TGCGCCAGCAGTGGGCTAGCGGGGGAGAATGAGCAGTTCTTC. Residues: CASSGLAGENEQFF.

The table lists this clone with a count of one. The V gene is TRBV7-8, the J gene TRBJ2-7, with a tentative D call TRBD2 (5 bases). Germline V CDR1 and CDR2: SGHVS, FQNEAQ. The CDR3 is 13 residues long. V was pared by 4 bases and J by 5 bases, with 12 bases between. The CDR3 DNA follows: TGTGCCAGCAGCTCTGGGGTGAGGGACGAGCAGTACTTC. It codes for CASSSGVRDEQYF.

Regarding this clone: An end of the junction differs from the germline gene, which may be a read error. The CDR3 is CVSSIERTTDTQYF. CDR3 DNA: TGTGTCAGTAGTATTGAGAGGACCACAGATACGCAGTATTTT. This chain links TRBV19 with TRBJ2-3; no definite D call. CDR3 length: 14 amino acids. CDR1 LNHDA and CDR2 SQIVND come from the germline V gene (reference sequence).

The chain joins TRBV6-5 to TRBJ1-4; a weak D match, TRBD1 (5 bases). Trimming pared 0 bases from V and 7 bases from J, leaving 15 bases between. The CDR3 is 16 residues long. Germline V CDR1 and CDR2: MNHEY, SVGAGI. The CDR3, as DNA: TGTGCCAGCAGTTACTCAGGGACCATGGGAGGTGAAAAACTGTTTTTT. Residues: CASSYSGTMGGEKLFF.

The chain couples TRBV7-2 to TRBJ2-7; TRBD2 aligns across 10 bases. The CDR3 is 15 residues long. V gave up 2 bases and J gave up 5 bases; unmatched junction bases: 6. Germline V lookup: CDR1 SGHTA, CDR2 FQGNSA. DNA of the CDR3: TGTGCCAGCAGCTTAAGGTTCAGCGGGGGGGACGAGCAGTACTTC. Translated: CASSLRFSGGDEQYF.

This chain links TRBV6-5 with TRBJ1-5; no definite D call. The CDR3 is 13 residues long. Germline values: CDR1 MNHEY, CDR2 SVGAGI. V was cut by 6 bases and J by 5 bases, with 11 bases left in between. The CDR3: CASRPFVDQPQHF. For the CDR3, the DNA is TGTGCCAGCAGACCATTCGTAGATCAGCCCCAGCATTTT.

The chain carries TRBV19 and TRBJ1-1, with unresolved D. Germline V CDR1 and CDR2: LNHDA, SQIVND (reference sequence). Trimming took 1 base from V and 1 from J, leaving 7 bases between them. CDR3 length equals 14 residues. The CDR3 DNA sequence: TGTGCCAGTAGTATAGGACTGCAGAACACTGAAGCTTTCTTT. Amino acid sequence: CASSIGLQNTEAFF.

The V gene is TRBV9, the J gene TRBJ1-2; no reliable D call. Trimming took 4 bases from V and 8 from J, leaving 12 bases between them. Germline V gives CDR1 SGDLS, CDR2 YYNGEE. The CDR3 covers 12 residues. The CDR3: CASSTRLGGYTF. The CDR3 coding sequence is TGTGCCAGCAGCACTAGACTCGGCGGCTACACCTTC.

This clone was found once. CDR3 residues: CASTQIPDSESPLHF. The CDR3 nucleotides read TGTGCCAGCACCCAAATCCCGGACAGTGAATCACCCCTCCACTTT. The chain recombines TRBV5-6 with TRBJ1-6, with D perhaps matching TRBD1 (6 bases). CDR3 size: 15 residues. Germline-derived CDR1 and CDR2 are SGHDT and YYEEEE. The germline V and J ends were trimmed by 6 bases and 10 bases, with 20 bases remaining between them.

This chain joins TRBV27 and TRBJ1-2, with 8 bases identical to TRBD1. This CDR3 comprises 14 residues. Trimming removed 11 bases from V and 2 bases from J; junction bases left unmatched: 10. The germline CDR1 and CDR2 sequences are MNHEY and SMNVEV (reference sequence). The CDR3: CAVDGGQANYGYTF. In nucleotides, the CDR3 is TGTGCCGTTGACGGGGGACAGGCGAACTATGGCTACACCTTC.

The rearrangement joins TRBV6-1 to TRBJ2-7; D is uncertain. CDR1 is MNHNS, CDR2 SASEGT, per germline. Trimming stripped 8 bases from V and 6 bases from J, with 5 bases between. The CDR3 is 9 amino acids. Written as DNA, the CDR3 is TGTGCCAGCGGATTCGAGCAGTACTTC. Encoded protein: CASGFEQYF.

The CDR3 protein is CASSQGVPNTGELFF. CDR3 sequence (DNA): TGTGCCAGCAGCCAAGGCGTCCCGAACACCGGGGAGCTGTTTTTT. The chain links TRBV4-2 to TRBJ2-2, with D unclear. V lost 1 base and J lost 0, with 6 bases in between. Germline V gene data show CDR1 as LGHNA and CDR2 as YNFKEQ. There are 15 residues in the CDR3.

The chain has TRBV9 and TRBJ2-7, with a weak D call TRBD2 (6 bases). The CDR3 totals 15 residues. The ends were cut back, 0 bases at V and 2 bases at J, with 12 bases in the middle. From germline, CDR1 is SGDLS and CDR2 YYNGEE. As DNA, the CDR3 is TGTGCCAGCAGCGTAGAGGAGGGCAGGGCCTACGAGCAGTACTTC. Protein sequence: CASSVEEGRAYEQYF.